A few counts support the clone carrying this T cell receptor beta chain. This record belongs to a study of blood T cell repertoires in COVID-19. Per germline, CDR1 SGHRS and CDR2 YFSETQ. This CDR3 region has 12 residues. The junction had 4 bases not matched to a gene; V was cut back by 0 bases and J by 10 bases. TCRdb keeps only in-frame clones here, not all; method: immunoSEQ multiplex PCR. The repertoire holds over 25,000 clones, with 85% to 90% as singletons. J is TRBJ2-7 and V is TRBV5-1, with 7 bases fitting TRBD1. This clonotype originated in a woman aged 55-70 years with active COVID-19. Sequencing used peripheral blood. CDR3 coding DNA: TGCGCCAGCAGCTTGGAGGGGGCTGACCAGTACTTC. Its protein is CASSLEGADQYF. The full variable domain, in which reference TRBV5-1 and TRBJ2-7 provide the parts outside the CDR3, is KAGVTQTPRYLIKTRGQQVTLSCSPISGHRSVSWYQQTPGQGLQFLFEYFSETQRNKGNFPGRFSGRQFSNSRSEMNVSTLELGDSALYLCASSLEGADQYFGPGTRLTVT.